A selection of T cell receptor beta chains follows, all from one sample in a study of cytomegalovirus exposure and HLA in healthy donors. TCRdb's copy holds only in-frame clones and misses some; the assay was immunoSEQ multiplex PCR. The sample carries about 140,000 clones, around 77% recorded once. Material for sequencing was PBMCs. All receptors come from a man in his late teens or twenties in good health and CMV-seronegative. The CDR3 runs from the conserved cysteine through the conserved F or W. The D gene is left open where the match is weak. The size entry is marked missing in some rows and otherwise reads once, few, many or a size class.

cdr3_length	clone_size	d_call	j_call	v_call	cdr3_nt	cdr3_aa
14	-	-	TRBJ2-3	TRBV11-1	TGTGCCAGCAGCTTAGGGACAAACACAGATACGCAGTATTTT	CASSLGTNTDTQYF
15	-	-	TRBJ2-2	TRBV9	TGTGCCAGCAGCGTAGCTTCTAGCTTTGCCGGGGAGCTGTTTTTT	CASSVASSFAGELFF
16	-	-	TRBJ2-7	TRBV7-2	TGTGCCAGCAGCTTGGAGTGGACAGCGGGACCCTACGAGCAGTACTTC	CASSLEWTAGPYEQYF
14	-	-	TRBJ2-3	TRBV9	TGTGCCAGCAGCCCACTAGGAGGGACAGATACGCAGTATTTT	CASSPLGGTDTQYF
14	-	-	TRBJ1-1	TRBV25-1	TGTGCCAGCAGTGCCTCCACAGGAAAGGCTGAAGCTTTCTTT	CASSASTGKAEAFF
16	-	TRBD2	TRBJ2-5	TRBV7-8	TGTGCCAGCACCCCCCGGCGGGGGTTAGGAGAAGAGACCCAGTACTTC	CASTPRRGLGEETQYF
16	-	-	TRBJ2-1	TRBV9	TGTGCCAGCAGCGTAGCTAGGGTAGCGAGGTACAATGAGCAGTTCTTC	CASSVARVARYNEQFF
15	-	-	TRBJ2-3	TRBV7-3	TGTGCCAGCAGCCCAGGGGCAGGGCGCACAGATACGCAGTATTTT	CASSPGAGRTDTQYF
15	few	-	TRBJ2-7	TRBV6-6	TGTGCCAGCAGTCGTCGGACAGTTAGCTCCTACGAGCAGTACTTC	CASSRRTVSSYEQYF
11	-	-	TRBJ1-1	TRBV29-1	TGCGCCGGGGGAGTTAGCGTTGAAGCTTTCTTT	CAGGVSVEAFF
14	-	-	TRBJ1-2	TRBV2	TGTGCCAGCAGTGAAAGAAGACAGGCCTATGGCTACACCTTC	CASSERRQAYGYTF
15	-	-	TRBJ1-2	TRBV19	TGTGCCAGTACTCGTGCGGGGGATCCTAACTATGGCTACACCTTC	CASTRAGDPNYGYTF
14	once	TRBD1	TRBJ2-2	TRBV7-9	TGTGCCGGCCGACAGGGGGCAATTAACGGGGAGCTGTTTTTT	CAGRQGAINGELFF
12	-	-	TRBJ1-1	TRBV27	TGTGCCAGCAGACGGGGGGGGACTGAAGCTTTCTTT	CASRRGGTEAFF
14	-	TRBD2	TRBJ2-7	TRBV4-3	TGCGCCAGCAGCCAGGCTTCGGGGGGTTACGAGCAGTACTTC	CASSQASGGYEQYF
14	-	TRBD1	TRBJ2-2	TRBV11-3	TGTGCCAGCAGTCGACAGGGGCGCACCGGGGAGCTGTTTTTT	CASSRQGRTGELFF
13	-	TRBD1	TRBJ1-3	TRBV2	TGTGCCAGCGGACAGGGGTGGGGAAACACCATATATTTT	CASGQGWGNTIYF
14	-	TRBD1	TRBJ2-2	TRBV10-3	TGTGCCATACTACGGGACAGGGGCAGCAGGGAGCTGTTTTTT	CAILRDRGSRELFF
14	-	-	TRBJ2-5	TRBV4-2	TGTGCCAGCAGCCAAGATACCGGGGGGCCGTCCCAGTACTTC	CASSQDTGGPSQYF
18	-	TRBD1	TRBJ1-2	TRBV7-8	TGTGCCAGCAGCCAATACCGGGACAGGGGCCGATCCTTCTATGGCTACACCTTC	CASSQYRDRGRSFYGYTF
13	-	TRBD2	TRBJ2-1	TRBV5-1	TGCGCCAGCAGACTAGCGGCCAACAATGAGCAGTTCTTC	CASRLAANNEQFF
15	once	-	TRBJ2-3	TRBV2	TGTGCCAGCAGTTCCGGGACAAGGATCACAGATACGCAGTATTTT	CASSSGTRITDTQYF
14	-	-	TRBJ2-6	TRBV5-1	TGCGCCAGCAGCTTTCGCTCTGGGGCCAACGTCCTGACTTTC	CASSFRSGANVLTF
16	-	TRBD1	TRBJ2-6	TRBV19	TGTGCCAGTAGTTCGGGGACAGGGGCTGGGGCCAACGTCCTGACTTTC	CASSSGTGAGANVLTF
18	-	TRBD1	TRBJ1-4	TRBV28	TGTGCCAGCAGCTTCCCGGGGACAGGGGGTTGGGGTAATGAAAAACTGTTTTTT	CASSFPGTGGWGNEKLFF
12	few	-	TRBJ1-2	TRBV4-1	TGCGCCAGCACAGGACAGAACTATGGCTACACCTTC	CASTGQNYGYTF
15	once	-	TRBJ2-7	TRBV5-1	TGCGCCAGCAGCCCCGCCGATGTTTTAAGGGGCGAGCAGTACTTC	CASSPADVLRGEQYF
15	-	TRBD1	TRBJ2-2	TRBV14	TGTGCCTTTGAGGACGAGGGGGCGGGCACCGGGGAGCTGTTTTTT	CAFEDEGAGTGELFF
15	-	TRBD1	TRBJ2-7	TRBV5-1	TGCGCCAGCAGCACCGGACAGGCGGGTCCGGGCGAGCAGTACTTC	CASSTGQAGPGEQYF
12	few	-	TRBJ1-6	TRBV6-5	TGTGCCAGCGGTATGTTGGCCTCACCCCTCCACTTT	CASGMLASPLHF
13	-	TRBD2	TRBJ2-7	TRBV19	TGTGCCAGCAGTGCGGGGGGAGCCTACGAGCAGTACTTC	CASSAGGAYEQYF
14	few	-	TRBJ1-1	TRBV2	TGTGCCAGCACCCAAGGATGGAGGAGCACTGAAGCTTTCTTT	CASTQGWRSTEAFF